This T cell receptor beta chain is from a study of vaccination and CD4 T cells after COVID-19. Overall study context: A median of about 100 days (range 35 to 161) separated diagnosis from post-COVID sampling. Study observations and caveats: The appearance of a median around 90% of reactive clones in convalescent patients occurred only post-vaccination.

The sample's treatment: approximately 9-day PBMC culture with coronavirus spike peptide pools or control peptides (ViraFEST assay). ViraFEST relied on peptide pools to expand antigen-specific T cells; the TCRs were sequenced afterward. Following a culture period (approximately 9 days), negative selection was used to isolate CD4+ T cells. About this clonotype itself: Its antigen remains unidentified.

CD4+ T cells that had been cultured provided DNA sequenced with the Oncomine TCR Beta short-read assay. A single record per CDR3 protein comes from TCRdb applying MiXCR to the PCR reads. The table includes some 13,000 distinct CDR3 sequences, 40% to 60% detected once. This receptor was identified in a human donor who had recovered from COVID-19. The sequenced material came from CD4+ T cells from blood, cultured in vitro.

The CDR3 sequence: CASSTVSNQPQHF. The CDR3, as DNA: TGTGCCAGCAGCACAGTTAGCAATCAGCCCCAGCATTTT. The chain links TRBV6-2 or TRBV6-3 to TRBJ1-5; D uncertain. Trimming shortened V by 6 bases and J by 0 bases, and 6 bases separated the two germline ends. Germline V gives CDR1 MNHEY, CDR2 SVGEGT. This CDR3 region has 13 residues.